This T cell receptor (beta chain) is drawn from a study of blood T cell repertoires in COVID-19. Study overall: Italy, Spain and the United States were the sources of the convalescent and acute COVID-19 samples.

V lost 0 bases to trimming and J lost 4 bases; unmatched junction nucleotides: 5. CDR3 size: 16 residues. Germline loops: CDR1 SGDLS, CDR2 YYNGEE. This clone showed up just once. In the study's own analysis: Estimation of nucleated cell counts was performed using reference gene primer amplification. Method: immunoSEQ multiplex PCR; TCRdb's copy keeps in-frame clones and lacks some. V, J and clone size derive from that table, while D and trimming were established from the DNA sequence. The data contain 120,000 to 150,000 clones, about 84% of them singletons. The chain recombines TRBV9 with TRBJ2-2; the match to TRBD2 covers 8 bases. The receptor was isolated from a man in his 60s with active or convalescent COVID-19. The source material was peripheral blood. CDR3 bases: TGTGCCAGCAGCGTAGCCGTCGGGAGGGCCACCGGGGAGCTGTTTTTT. Translating gives CASSVAVGRATGELFF.